Sequencing of this TCR beta chain was carried out in a study of blood T cell repertoires in COVID-19. About the study: The United States, Italy and Spain were the sources of the acute and convalescent COVID-19 samples. Sample material is recorded as cDNA or gDNA derived from T cells, B-cell-depleted T cells, or PBMCs.

Trimming removed 3 bases from V and 1 base from J; junction bases left unmatched: 3. This CDR3 has 16 residues. Germline V gene lookup returns CDR1 KGHSH and CDR2 LQKENI. In the original processing: Nucleated cell counts were estimated from reference gene primer amplification. The assay was immunoSEQ multiplex PCR, and TCRdb's table has in-frame clones only and misses some. V, J and clone size were drawn from that table, and D and trimming were deduced from the DNA. This table holds around 53,000 clones, 90% found once. The V gene is TRBV18, the J gene TRBJ2-6, with TRBD1 matching over 7 bases. Sequenced: peripheral blood. This receptor was identified in a human donor in a cohort sampled during active COVID-19. The CDR3 coding sequence is TGTGCCAGCTCACCCCAACAGGGGTCTGGGGCCAACGTCCTGACTTTC. It encodes CASSPQQGSGANVLTF.